This record concerns one T cell receptor beta chain sequence. The antigen is undetermined. The V and J ends lost 2 bases and 7 bases, in that order; junction bases with no gene match: 13. Germline CDR1 LGHNA, CDR2 YSLEER. The CDR3 length is 17 residues. One entry per CDR3 protein, called by TCRdb with MiXCR from the RT-PCR reads. The table includes under 800,000 distinct CDR3 sequences, around 14% detected once. The data derive from a study of response to subunit inactivated influenza vaccine. General study findings and limits: The authors put forward the suggestion that each seasonal influenza vaccination may bring in only a limited number of new T cells.

This specimen consisted of PBMCs from blood, obtained roughly 15 days before vaccination. This receptor was obtained from a middle-aged man who received an inactivated influenza vaccine. This sequence joins TRBV4-3 and TRBJ2-1; 8 nucleotides agree with TRBD1. The CDR3 DNA reads as TGCGCCAGCAGCCAAAGGCTCCCCCGGCAGGGGGCGAATGAGCAGTTCTTC. Translated, it gives CASSQRLPRQGANEQFF.